Listed below are T cell receptor beta chains from one sample, sequenced in a study of control samples from healthy donors and cancer patients. The repertoire was sequenced with immunoSEQ multiplex PCR; TCRdb's copy has only in-frame clones and lacks some. The table records some 130,000 clones, around 88% of them present only once. Sequencing was done on a sample of blood. The receptors were sampled from a man aged 40-49 years in good health. CDR3s include the opening cysteine and the closing phenylalanine or tryptophan. The D gene is left open where the match is weak.

15 | TRBD1 | TRBJ1-2 | TRBV7-9 | CASSPQGTGVGGYTF | TGTGCCAGCAGCCCACAAGGGACAGGGGTGGGCGGCTACACCTTC
14 | TRBD1 | TRBJ1-6 | TRBV2 | CASSGMDRVKPLHF | TGTGCCAGCAGTGGAATGGACAGGGTAAAGCCCCTCCACTTT
14 | - | TRBJ2-7 | TRBV7-9 | CASSLAGELHEQYF | TGTGCCAGCAGCTTAGCAGGGGAGCTCCACGAGCAGTACTTC
17 | TRBD1 | TRBJ2-7 | TRBV4-1 | CASSHQTGTGNSYEQYF | TGCGCCAGCAGCCACCAAACCGGGACAGGTAACTCCTACGAGCAGTACTTC
15 | - | TRBJ2-7 | TRBV27 | CASSPAGGHVYEQYF | TGTGCCAGCAGTCCAGCCGGGGGCCATGTTTACGAGCAGTACTTC
16 | TRBD1 | TRBJ1-1 | TRBV4-3 | CASSQGTGTANTEAFF | TGCGCCAGCAGCCAGGGGACCGGGACAGCGAACACTGAAGCTTTCTTT
14 | TRBD1 | TRBJ1-5 | TRBV7-2 | CASSPDRGHQPQHF | TGTGCCAGCAGCCCGGACAGGGGGCATCAGCCCCAGCATTTT
15 | TRBD1 | TRBJ1-5 | TRBV19 | CASSISQGVPQPQHF | TGTGCCAGTAGTATCAGCCAGGGGGTCCCTCAGCCCCAGCATTTT
15 | - | TRBJ1-5 | TRBV24-1 | CATSARGQNNQPQHF | TGTGCCACCAGTGCCAGAGGACAGAACAATCAGCCCCAGCATTTT
15 | - | TRBJ1-1 | TRBV18 | CASSPRGQGGTEAFF | TGTGCCAGCTCCCCCCGGGGGCAAGGGGGCACTGAAGCTTTCTTT